These 17 T cell receptor beta chains were sequenced from one sample in a study of cytomegalovirus exposure and HLA in healthy donors. PCR involved 60 Vbeta and 13 Jbeta primers. Method: immunoSEQ multiplex PCR; TCRdb's copy keeps in-frame clones and lacks some. The table shows around 150,000 clones, with 80% to 85% occurring only once. The material sequenced was PBMCs. These receptors were taken from a male donor in good health and CMV-seropositive.

This chain connects TRBV5-1 to TRBJ2-1; the D is unclear. The CDR3 contains 14 residues. Germline CDR1 is SGHRS and CDR2 is YFSETQ. V was pared by 0 bases and J by 0 bases, with 4 bases between. CDR3 in amino acids: CASSLGSSYNEQFF. CDR3 DNA sequence: TGCGCCAGCAGCTTGGGGAGCTCCTACAATGAGCAGTTCTTC.

The V gene is TRBV5-1, the J gene TRBJ1-4, with TRBD1 identical over 7 bases. Germline V lookup: CDR1 SGHRS, CDR2 YFSETQ. Losses at the gene ends were 0 bases for V and 0 bases for J; bases not matched to a gene: 11. The CDR3 totals 19 residues. This CDR3 is CASSLGRRTGFATNEKLFF. In DNA form, the CDR3 reads TGCGCCAGCAGCTTGGGCCGGCGGACAGGCTTTGCAACTAATGAAAAACTGTTTTTT. The complete variable domain, with remaining parts taken from reference TRBV5-1 and TRBJ1-4, reads KAGVTQTPRYLIKTRGQQVTLSCSPISGHRSVSWYQQTPGQGLQFLFEYFSETQRNKGNFPGRFSGRQFSNSRSEMNVSTLELGDSALYLCASSLGRRTGFATNEKLFFGSGTQLSVL.

The rearrangement joins TRBV30 to TRBJ2-1; tentatively, D is TRBD2 (5 bases). Germline CDR1 is GTSNPN and CDR2 is SVGIG (reference sequence). CDR3 size: 15 residues. Between the trimmed V and J ends, which lost 0 bases and 4 bases, there was a span of 13 bases. CDR3 sequence: CAWSVPAGGYNEQFF. The CDR3 region has the DNA TGTGCCTGGAGTGTCCCCGCGGGTGGGTACAATGAGCAGTTCTTC.

This rearrangement joins TRBV19 to TRBJ2-4, with 10 bases matching TRBD1. CDR1 and CDR2 from the germline V gene are LNHDA and SQIVND (reference sequence). Trimming at V came to 10 bases and at J to 1 base, leaving 4 bases not matched to a gene. The CDR3 contains 14 residues. The chain's CDR3 is CATKGQGAKNIQYF. The DNA for the CDR3 is TGTGCCACCAAGGGACAGGGGGCCAAAAACATTCAGTACTTC.

The genes are TRBV6-4 and TRBJ2-7, with TRBD2 as a possible D gene (6 bases). The V gene lost 6 bases and the J gene lost 0 bases, with 18 bases spanning the gap. Germline loops: CDR1 MRHNA, CDR2 SNTAGT. The CDR3 is 16 residues long. CDR3 nucleotide sequence: TGTGCCAGCAGCGGACTGGACGGACTAACCTCCTACGAGCAGTACTTC. Translating it yields CASSGLDGLTSYEQYF.

V usage is TRBV27 and J usage is TRBJ2-1; 7 positions agree with TRBD2. CDR3 length: 15 amino acids. Germline trimming cut 7 bases from V and 1 base from J; bases unmatched to any gene: 7. Germline assignment: CDR1 MNHEY and CDR2 SMNVEV (reference sequence). CDR3 bases: TGTGCCAGCACACAAGCGGGACCTTCCTACAATGAGCAGTTCTTC. It encodes CASTQAGPSYNEQFF.

The sample holds one count of this clone. The chain joins TRBV18 to TRBJ2-3, with a tentative D call TRBD2 (5 bases). The CDR3 consists of 14 residues. Looked up from germline, CDR1 is KGHSH and CDR2 is LQKENI. The ends were cut back, 6 bases at V and 0 bases at J, with 10 bases in the middle. In DNA form, the CDR3 reads TGTGCCAGCTCTCCGGGATGGAGCACAGATACGCAGTATTTT. Translated: CASSPGWSTDTQYF. Combining the CDR3 with reference TRBV18 and TRBJ2-3 gives the whole variable domain NAGVMQNPRHLVRRRGQEARLRCSPMKGHSHVYWYRQLPEEGLKFMVYLQKENIIDESGMPKERFSAEFPKEGPSILRIQQVVRGDSAAYFCASSPGWSTDTQYFGPGTRLTVL.

This sequence joins TRBV11-2 and TRBJ2-5; D might be TRBD1 (5 bases). With 2 bases removed from V and 5 bases from J, the gap between germline ends came to 9 bases. CDR3 size: 13 residues. Germline V gene sequence: CDR1 SGHAT, CDR2 FQNNGV. This CDR3 reads CASSLQGWETQYF. CDR3 bases: TGTGCCAGCAGCTTACAGGGTTGGGAGACCCAGTACTTC.

This clone was seen only once. V usage is TRBV9 and J usage is TRBJ2-7, with a tentative D call TRBD1 (5 bases). The CDR3 consists of 12 residues. From germline, CDR1 is SGDLS and CDR2 YYNGEE. V dropped 4 bases and J dropped 4 bases, with 9 bases sitting between them. CDR3 sequence: CASSPSGYEQYF. The CDR3 DNA sequence: TGTGCCAGCAGCCCATCAGGGTACGAGCAGTACTTC.

The J gene is TRBJ2-1, the V gene TRBV5-1, with TRBD2 identical over 12 bases. V shed 5 bases and J 13 bases; nucleotides not matched to a gene: 13. Per the germline V gene, CDR1 is SGHRS and CDR2 is YFSETQ. The CDR3 sequence is 15 residues long. This chain's CDR3 is CASRSLAGGPGRQFF. CDR3 sequence (DNA): TGCGCCAGCAGGAGCCTAGCGGGGGGGCCAGGGAGACAGTTCTTC.

This clone is a singleton in its sample. This chain links TRBV6-6 with TRBJ1-6, with D perhaps TRBD1 (5 bases). CDR1 and CDR2 (germline): MNHNY, SVGAGI (reference sequence). The CDR3 spans 14 residues. Trimming took 2 bases from V and 3 from J, leaving 5 bases between them. In nucleotides, the CDR3 is TGTGCCAGCAGTTACACAGGCTATAATTCACCCCTCCACTTT. Its translation: CASSYTGYNSPLHF.

This clone has more than one count but fewer than ten. In nucleotides, the CDR3 is TGTGCCAGCAGTGAGGGACAGGACTCCTACGAGCAGTACTTC. This codes for CASSEGQDSYEQYF. The V gene is TRBV6-4, the J gene TRBJ2-7; 8 bases align to TRBD1. Trimming at V came to 3 bases and at J to 0 bases, leaving 1 base not matched to a gene. CDR3 length: 14 amino acids. Germline CDR1 is MRHNA and CDR2 is SNTAGT.

In DNA form, the CDR3 reads TGTGCCAGCAGTCCAGGGGGCGCAGGAACTGAAGCTTTCTTT. Protein: CASSPGGAGTEAFF. The V call is TRBV6-1, the J call TRBJ1-1; 8 bases map to TRBD1. CDR1 and CDR2 (germline): MNHNS, SASEGT. The CDR3 extends over 14 amino acids. V dropped 5 bases and J dropped 5; count of bases not matched to a gene: 7.

The rearrangement links TRBV6-1 to TRBJ1-2; D remains ambiguous. Trimming removed 0 bases at V and 6 bases at J, with 2 bases between. The CDR3 contains 11 residues. Looked up from germline, CDR1 is MNHNS and CDR2 is SASEGT. The CDR3 region has the DNA TGTGCCAGCAGTGAAGCCGATGGCTACACCTTC. Translating gives CASSEADGYTF.

The chain uses TRBV9 and TRBJ2-7; 11 bases fit TRBD1. V lost 2 bases to trimming and J lost 3 bases; unmatched junction nucleotides: 10. CDR3 length: 17 residues. Germline lookup yields CDR1 SGDLS and CDR2 YYNGEE. CDR3: CASSVGQGALMVYEQYF. The CDR3 DNA sequence: TGTGCCAGCAGCGTTGGACAGGGGGCTTTGATGGTCTACGAGCAGTACTTC. The full variable domain, with the rest looked up from reference TRBV9 and TRBJ2-7, is DSGVTQTPKHLITATGQRVTLRCSPRSGDLSVYWYQQSLDQGLQFLIQYYNGEERAKGNILERFSAQQFPDLHSELNLSSLELGDSALYFCASSVGQGALMVYEQYFGPGTRLTVT.

The chain uses TRBV11-3 and TRBJ2-1; 9 bases match TRBD2. The germline gives CDR1 SGHNT, CDR2 YENEEA. The CDR3 contains 17 residues. The V segment lost 3 bases and the J segment 7 bases; nucleotides outside the gene matches: 13. The CDR3 DNA reads TGTGCCAGCAGCTTGAGTAGCGGGAGCCTCCGAGGGAATGAGCAGTTCTTC. Translating it yields CASSLSSGSLRGNEQFF.

A remark on this clone: The same CDR3 also results from other DNA sequences found in this sample. This sequence joins TRBV9 and TRBJ2-3, with 11 nucleotides matching TRBD2. Germline V CDR1 and CDR2: SGDLS, YYNGEE. The CDR3 runs to 15 residues. J lost 6 bases, V lost 2 bases, and 5 bases had no gene match. CDR3 sequence reads: CASSVLAGGVDTQYF. CDR3 bases: TGTGCCAGCAGCGTGCTAGCGGGAGGTGTGGATACGCAGTATTTT.